Listed here are 5 T cell receptor beta chains from one sample, sequenced in a study of shared clonotypes between healthy human individuals. Only in-frame clones appear in the TCRdb table, and some are missing; sequencing was by immunoSEQ multiplex PCR. The sample lists around 2.1 million clones, approximately 94% occurring once. Naive CD8 cells lacked CD45RO and underwent positive selection for CCR7, leaving out terminally differentiated effector memory CD45RA+ cells. The sequenced sample consisted of naive CD8+ T cells from PBMCs. All receptors derive from a young man in good health. Some clones in this sample may be carry-over from other donors' samples.

The CDR3 sequence: CASSRGGLPYEQYF. Written as DNA, the CDR3 is TGTGCCAGCAGCCGAGGAGGGTTGCCCTACGAGCAGTACTTC. The chain carries TRBV11-2 and TRBJ2-7, with D maybe TRBD2 (6 bases). The CDR3 is 14 amino acids. The V end lost 5 bases, the J end lost 2 bases, and 13 bases lay between the germline ends. Germline-derived CDR1 and CDR2 are SGHAT and FQNNGV.

The V gene is TRBV14, the J gene TRBJ2-1, with D possibly TRBD2 on 6 matching bases. Germline CDR1 SGHDN, CDR2 FVKESK. V shed 3 bases and J shed 7 bases, with 16 bases lying between them. The CDR3 spans 15 residues. The CDR3 region is CASSHTSWSRNEQFF. The CDR3 DNA is TGTGCCAGCAGCCACACTAGCTGGTCGAGGAATGAGCAGTTCTTC.

This clone was counted a few times. The V call is TRBV9, the J call TRBJ1-2; D is undetermined. This CDR3 is built from 15 residues. Trimming took 2 bases from V and 6 from J, leaving 17 bases between them. Germline CDR1 is SGDLS and CDR2 is YYNGEE. CDR3 residues: CASSVALTVHDGYTF. CDR3 DNA: TGTGCCAGCAGCGTCGCCCTGACCGTGCATGATGGCTACACCTTC.

The rearrangement links TRBV28 to TRBJ2-1; 10 positions match TRBD1. V lost 5 bases and J lost 5; bases outside the gene matches: 12. The CDR3 sequence is 17 residues long. CDR1 and CDR2 from the germline V gene are MDHEN and SYDVKM. The DNA for the CDR3 is TGTGCCAGCAGTGCAAGGGCGGGACAGGGGAAAGACAATGAGCAGTTCTTC. Its translation is CASSARAGQGKDNEQFF.

This chain connects TRBV10-3 to TRBJ2-7; D remains unclear. V shed 3 bases and J shed 0 bases, with 15 bases lying between them. The CDR3 sequence is 16 residues long. Germline CDR1 ENHRY, CDR2 SYGVKD. In DNA form, the CDR3 reads TGTGCCATCAGTGATGTCCAAACAGAAATCTCCTACGAGCAGTACTTC. Translated: CAISDVQTEISYEQYF.